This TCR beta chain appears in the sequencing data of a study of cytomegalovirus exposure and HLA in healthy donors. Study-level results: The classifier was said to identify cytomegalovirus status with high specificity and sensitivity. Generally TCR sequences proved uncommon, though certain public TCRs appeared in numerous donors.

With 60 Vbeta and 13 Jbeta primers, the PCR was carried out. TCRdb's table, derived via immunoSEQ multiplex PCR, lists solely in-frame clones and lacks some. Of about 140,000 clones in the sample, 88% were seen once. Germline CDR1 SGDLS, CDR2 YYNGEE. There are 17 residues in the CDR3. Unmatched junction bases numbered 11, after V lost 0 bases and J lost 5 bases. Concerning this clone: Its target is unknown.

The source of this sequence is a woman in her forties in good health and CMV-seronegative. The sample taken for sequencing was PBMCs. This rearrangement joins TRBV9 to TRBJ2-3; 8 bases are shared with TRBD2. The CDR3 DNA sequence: TGTGCCAGCAGCGTAGCAACGTTTCAGCGGGAGCAAGATACGCAGTATTTT. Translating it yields CASSVATFQREQDTQYF.